This T cell receptor beta chain was found in a study of metastatic and nonmetastatic thyroid tumors. Study in general: The comparison covered peripheral blood and tumor or nodule tissue in malignant and benign thyroid patients.

V was clipped by 0 bases and J by 2 bases, with 17 bases between them. The CDR3 totals 16 residues. Germline assignment: CDR1 DFQATT and CDR2 SNEGSKA (reference sequence). TCRdb re-analyzed the PCR reads through MiXCR. The table records approximately 60,000 clones, 25% to 35% of them present only once. This clone was detected a few times. Its antigen remains unidentified. General study points: Reportedly, malignant thyroid tumors had significantly higher TCR beta diversity than benign nodules, in blood and tumor.

Thyroid surgery was performed in patients who had received no treatment beforehand. The genes are TRBV20-1 and TRBJ2-7; no firm D call. The TCR was taken from a female donor with papillary thyroid cancer or a benign thyroid nodule (not recorded which). Some clones in this sample may be carry-over from other donors' samples. Material: blood. CDR3 in amino acids: CSARDGIGPRPYEQYF. As DNA, the CDR3 is TGCAGTGCTAGAGATGGGATAGGGCCTAGGCCCTACGAGCAGTACTTC.